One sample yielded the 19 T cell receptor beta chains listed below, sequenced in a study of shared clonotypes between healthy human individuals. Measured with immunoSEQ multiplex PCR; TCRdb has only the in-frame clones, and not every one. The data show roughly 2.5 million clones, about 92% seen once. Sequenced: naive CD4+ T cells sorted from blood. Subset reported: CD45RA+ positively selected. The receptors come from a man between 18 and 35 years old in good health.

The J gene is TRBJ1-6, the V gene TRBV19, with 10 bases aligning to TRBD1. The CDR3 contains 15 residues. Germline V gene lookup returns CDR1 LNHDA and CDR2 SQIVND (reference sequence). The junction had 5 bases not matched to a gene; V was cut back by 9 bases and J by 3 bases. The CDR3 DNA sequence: TGTGCCAGCCGGACAGGGGGATTCTATAATTCACCCCTCCACTTT. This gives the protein CASRTGGFYNSPLHF.

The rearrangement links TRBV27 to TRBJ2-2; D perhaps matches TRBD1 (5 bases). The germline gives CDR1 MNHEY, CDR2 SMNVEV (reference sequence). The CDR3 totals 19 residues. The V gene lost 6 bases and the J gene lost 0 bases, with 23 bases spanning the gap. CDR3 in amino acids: CASSLAWGRARTNTGELFF. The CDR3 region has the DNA TGTGCCAGCAGCTTGGCTTGGGGCAGGGCCCGAACGAACACCGGGGAGCTGTTTTTT.

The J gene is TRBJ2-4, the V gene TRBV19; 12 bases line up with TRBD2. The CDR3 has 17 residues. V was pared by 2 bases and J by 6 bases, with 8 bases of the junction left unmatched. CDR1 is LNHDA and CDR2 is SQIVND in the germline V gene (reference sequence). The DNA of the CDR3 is TGTGCCAGTAGTATAAAACCCCCGGGACTAGCGGGAAACATTCAGTACTTC. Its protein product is CASSIKPPGLAGNIQYF.

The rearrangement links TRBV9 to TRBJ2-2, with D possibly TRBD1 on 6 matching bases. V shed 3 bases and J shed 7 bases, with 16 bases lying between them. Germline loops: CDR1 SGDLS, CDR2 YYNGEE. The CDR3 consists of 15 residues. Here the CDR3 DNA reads TGTGCCAGCAGCGCCGGGACACTTGGGGACGGGGAGCTGTTTTTT. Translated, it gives CASSAGTLGDGELFF.

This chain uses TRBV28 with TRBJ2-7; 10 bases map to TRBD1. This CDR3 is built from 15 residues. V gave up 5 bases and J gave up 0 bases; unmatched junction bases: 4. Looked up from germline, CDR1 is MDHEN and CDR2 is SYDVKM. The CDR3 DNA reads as TGTGCCAGCAGTGGACAGGGGGAAAGCTCCTACGAGCAGTACTTC. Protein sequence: CASSGQGESSYEQYF. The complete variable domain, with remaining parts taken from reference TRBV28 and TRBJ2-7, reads DVKVTQSSRYLVKRTGEKVFLECVQDMDHENMFWYRQDPGLGLRLIYFSYDVKMKEKGDIPEGYSVSREKKERFSLILESASTNQTSMYLCASSGQGESSYEQYFGPGTRLTVT.

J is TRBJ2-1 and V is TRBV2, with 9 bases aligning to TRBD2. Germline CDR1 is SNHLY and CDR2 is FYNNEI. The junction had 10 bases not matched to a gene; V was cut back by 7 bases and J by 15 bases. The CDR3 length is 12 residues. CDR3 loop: CASNRGAGGPFF. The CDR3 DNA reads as TGTGCCAGCAATAGGGGAGCGGGAGGCCCGTTCTTC. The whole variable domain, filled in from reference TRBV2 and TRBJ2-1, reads EPEVTQTPSHQVTQMGQEVILRCVPISNHLYFYWYRQILGQKVEFLVSFYNNEISEKSEIFDDQFSVERPDGSNFTLKIRSTKLEDSAMYFCASNRGAGGPFFGPGTRLTVL.

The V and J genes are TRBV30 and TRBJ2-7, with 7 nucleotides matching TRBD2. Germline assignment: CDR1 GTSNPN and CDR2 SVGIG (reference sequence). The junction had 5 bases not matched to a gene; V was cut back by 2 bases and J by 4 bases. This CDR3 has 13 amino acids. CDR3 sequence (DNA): TGTGCCTGGAGTTCGTGGGGGGGGTACGAGCAGTACTTC. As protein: CAWSSWGGYEQYF.

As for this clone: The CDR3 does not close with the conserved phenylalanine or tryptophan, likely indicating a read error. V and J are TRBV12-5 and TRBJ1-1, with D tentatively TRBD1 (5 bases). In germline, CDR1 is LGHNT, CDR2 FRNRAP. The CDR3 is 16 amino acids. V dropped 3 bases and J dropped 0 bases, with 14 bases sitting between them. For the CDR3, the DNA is TGTGCTAGTGGTTTAATTTTGGGGCAGATGAACACTGAAGCTTTCTCT. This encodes CASGLILGQMNTEAFS.

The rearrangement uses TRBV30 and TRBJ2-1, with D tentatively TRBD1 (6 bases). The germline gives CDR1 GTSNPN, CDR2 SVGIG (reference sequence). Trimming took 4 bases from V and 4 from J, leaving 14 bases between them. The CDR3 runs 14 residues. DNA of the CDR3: TGTGCCTGGAACAAGGGACAATCATACAATGAGCAGTTCTTC. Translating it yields CAWNKGQSYNEQFF.

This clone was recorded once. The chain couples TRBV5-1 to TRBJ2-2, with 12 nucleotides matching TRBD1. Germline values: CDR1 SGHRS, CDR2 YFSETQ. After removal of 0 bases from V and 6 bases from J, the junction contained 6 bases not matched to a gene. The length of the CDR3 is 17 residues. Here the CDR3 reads CASSLARDRGRPGELFF. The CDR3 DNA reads TGCGCCAGCAGCTTGGCCAGGGACAGGGGGCGACCCGGGGAGCTGTTTTTT.

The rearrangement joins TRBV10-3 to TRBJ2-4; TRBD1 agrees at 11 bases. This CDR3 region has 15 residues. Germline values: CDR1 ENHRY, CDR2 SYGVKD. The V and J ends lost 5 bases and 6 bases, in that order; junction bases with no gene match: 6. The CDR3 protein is CAISSGQGDGNIQYF. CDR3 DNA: TGTGCCATCAGTTCGGGACAGGGGGATGGAAACATTCAGTACTTC.

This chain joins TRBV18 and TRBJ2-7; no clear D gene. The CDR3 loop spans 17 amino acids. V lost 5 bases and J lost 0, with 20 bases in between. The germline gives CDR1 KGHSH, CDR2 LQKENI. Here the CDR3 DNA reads TGTGCCAGCTCATCCACCGGGCCCTGGTCCCTCTCCTACGAGCAGTACTTC. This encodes CASSSTGPWSLSYEQYF.

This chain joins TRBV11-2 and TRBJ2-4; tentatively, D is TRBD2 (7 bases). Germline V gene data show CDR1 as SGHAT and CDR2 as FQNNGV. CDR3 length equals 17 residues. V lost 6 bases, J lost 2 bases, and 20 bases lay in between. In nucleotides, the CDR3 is TGTGCCAGCAGAGGTCTGAAGGGGGGGTTGCCCAAAAACATTCAGTACTTC. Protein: CASRGLKGGLPKNIQYF. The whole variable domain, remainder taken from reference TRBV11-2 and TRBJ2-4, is EAGVAQSPRYKIIEKRQSVAFWCNPISGHATLYWYQQILGQGPKLLIQFQNNGVVDDSQLPKDRFSAERLKGVDSTLKIQPAKLEDSAVYLCASRGLKGGLPKNIQYFGAGTRLSVL.

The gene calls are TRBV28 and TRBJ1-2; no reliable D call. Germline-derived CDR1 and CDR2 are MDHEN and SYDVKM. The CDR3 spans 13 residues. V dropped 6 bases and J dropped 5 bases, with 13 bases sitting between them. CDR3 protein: CASRILRNYGYTF. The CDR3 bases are TGTGCCAGCAGGATTCTCAGGAATTATGGCTACACCTTC.

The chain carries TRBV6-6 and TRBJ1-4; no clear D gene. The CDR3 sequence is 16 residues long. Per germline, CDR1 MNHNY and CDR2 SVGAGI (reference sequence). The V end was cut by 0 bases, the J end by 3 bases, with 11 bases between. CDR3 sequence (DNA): TGTGCCAGCAGTTACTCAACGGCCGGGTCTAATGAAAAACTGTTTTTT. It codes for CASSYSTAGSNEKLFF.

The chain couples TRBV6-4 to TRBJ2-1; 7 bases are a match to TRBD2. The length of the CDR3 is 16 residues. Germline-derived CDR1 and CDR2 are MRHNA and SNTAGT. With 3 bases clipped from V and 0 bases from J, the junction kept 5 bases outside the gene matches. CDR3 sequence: CASSEFAGASYNEQFF. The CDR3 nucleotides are TGTGCCAGCAGTGAGTTTGCGGGAGCCTCCTACAATGAGCAGTTCTTC.

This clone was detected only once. CDR3 nucleotides: TGTGCCAGCGTCAGCGGGAGTCTGGGCTCCTACGAGCAGTACTTC. Its protein product is CASVSGSLGSYEQYF. The chain is built from TRBV6-5 and TRBJ2-7, with TRBD2 identical over 8 bases. Germline CDR1 reads MNHEY; CDR2 reads SVGAGI. The CDR3 loop spans 15 amino acids. V was clipped by 8 bases and J by 0 bases; unmatched bases: 9.

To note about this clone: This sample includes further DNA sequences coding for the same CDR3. The CDR3 loop is CASSLAGGGTDTQYF. CDR3 in DNA: TGTGCCAGCAGCTTAGCGGGGGGGGGCACAGATACGCAGTATTTT. The genes are TRBV11-2 and TRBJ2-3, with 8 positions matching TRBD2. Germline V gives CDR1 SGHAT, CDR2 FQNNGV. This CDR3 is built from 15 residues. Trimming removed 1 base from V and 1 base from J; junction bases left unmatched: 1.

The CDR3: CASSASGTDTQYF. DNA of the CDR3: TGTGCCAGCAGCGCCAGCGGCACAGATACGCAGTATTTT. The rearrangement links TRBV7-9 to TRBJ2-3, with D unclear. Germline CDR1 is SEHNR and CDR2 is FQNEAQ (reference sequence). This CDR3 has 13 residues. The V end lost 5 bases, the J end lost 1 base, and 7 bases lay between the germline ends.